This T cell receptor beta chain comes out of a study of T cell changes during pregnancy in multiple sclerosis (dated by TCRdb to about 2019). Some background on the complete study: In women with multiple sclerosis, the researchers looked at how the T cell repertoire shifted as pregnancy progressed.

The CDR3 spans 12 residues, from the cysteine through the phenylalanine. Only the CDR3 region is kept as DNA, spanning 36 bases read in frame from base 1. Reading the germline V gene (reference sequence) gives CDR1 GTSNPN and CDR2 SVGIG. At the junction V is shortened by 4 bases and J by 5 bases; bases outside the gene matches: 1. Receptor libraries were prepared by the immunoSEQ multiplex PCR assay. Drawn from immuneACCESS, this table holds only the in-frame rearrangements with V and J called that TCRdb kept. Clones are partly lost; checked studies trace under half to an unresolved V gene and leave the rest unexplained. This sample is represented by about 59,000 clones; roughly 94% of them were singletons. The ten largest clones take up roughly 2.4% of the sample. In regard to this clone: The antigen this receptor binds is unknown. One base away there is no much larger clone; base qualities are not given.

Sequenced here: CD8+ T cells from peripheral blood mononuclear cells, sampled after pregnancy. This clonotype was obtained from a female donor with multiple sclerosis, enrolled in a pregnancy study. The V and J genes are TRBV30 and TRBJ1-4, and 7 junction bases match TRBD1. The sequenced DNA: TGTGCCTGGATGGGACAGAATGAAAAACTGTTTTTT. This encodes CAWMGQNEKLFF. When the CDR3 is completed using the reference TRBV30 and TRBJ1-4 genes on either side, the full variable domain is SQTIHQWPATLVQPVGSPLSLECTVEGTSNPNLYWYRQAAGRGLQLLFYSVGIGQISSEVPQNLSASRPQDRQFILSSKKLLLSDSGFYLCAWMGQNEKLFFGSGTQLSVL.